The source of this T cell receptor (beta chain) is a study of OX40 agonist ivuxolimab in advanced cancers. Overall study: Patients were given ivuxolimab, an antibody that agonizes OX40 (CD134). Males comprised around four fifths of the group, whose mean age was approximately 62 years (range about 20 to 79). Findings of the study overall: Normalized T-cell clonal expansion was also low in some nonresponders. People who partly responded at 0.1-3.0 mg/kg had some of the least clonal expansion seen.

Clones were sequenced by immunoSEQ multiplex PCR, and TCRdb holds only the in-frame ones, with some missing. The sample includes around 13,000 clones, around 74% of them seen just once. The CDR3 consists of 16 residues. Trimming removed 2 bases at V and 0 bases at J, with 12 bases between. Germline V lookup: CDR1 SGDLS, CDR2 YYNGEE. As to this clone: Its antigen is unidentified.

This sequence originates from an adult with an advanced solid tumor such as melanoma, head and neck, liver or kidney cancer. The sequencing here drew on CD4+ or CD8+ T cells sorted from blood, taken in a trial of the OX40 agonist ivuxolimab. V usage is TRBV9 and J usage is TRBJ2-1; no clear D. As DNA, the CDR3 is TGTGCCAGCAGCGTCCTGATCCACCCCTCCTACAATGAGCAGTTCTTC. This gives the protein CASSVLIHPSYNEQFF.